The next 8 T cell receptor beta chains were all read from a single sample in a study of T cell responses to AZD1222 COVID-19 vaccine. Profiled with immunoSEQ multiplex PCR; TCRdb holds only in-frame clones, not every one. The table includes 20,000 or so clones, roughly 76% detected once. Here the sequenced sample was peripheral blood, taken 28 days after the second AZD1222 dose. Receptors originate from an adult who received the AZD1222 COVID-19 vaccine.

The table lists this clone with a few counts. This sequence joins TRBV27 and TRBJ2-1; TRBD1 agrees at 9 bases. The CDR3 totals 14 residues. Unmatched junction bases numbered 6, after V lost 5 bases and J lost 7 bases. Germline V gene data show CDR1 as MNHEY and CDR2 as SMNVEV (reference sequence). The CDR3 protein is CASSLWDRVNEQFF. The CDR3 DNA sequence: TGTGCCAGCAGTCTGTGGGACAGGGTTAATGAGCAGTTCTTC.

The chain links TRBV5-4 to TRBJ1-1; D remains unclear. The V gene's germline CDR1 is SGHNT and CDR2 YYREEE (reference sequence). This CDR3 has 13 residues. V lost 4 bases to trimming and J lost 5 bases, with 12 bases between them. The CDR3: CASSQRAQTEAFF. Written as DNA, the CDR3 is TGTGCCAGCAGCCAAAGGGCGCAGACTGAAGCTTTCTTT.

This clone was seen a few times. This chain connects TRBV5-1 to TRBJ2-1; D may be TRBD2 (6 bases). The CDR3 has 16 amino acids. The germline gives CDR1 SGHRS, CDR2 YFSETQ. V lost 6 bases to trimming and J lost 0 bases, with 16 bases between them. The CDR3 bases are TGCGCCAGCAACCTCGGGGTAGCGGACTCCTACAATGAGCAGTTCTTC. Amino acid sequence: CASNLGVADSYNEQFF.

The chain employs TRBV4-3 and TRBJ1-6, with a possible D match to TRBD1 (6 bases). With 2 bases removed from V and 15 bases from J, the gap between germline ends came to 20 bases. The CDR3 runs 15 residues. Germline V gene data show CDR1 as LGHNA and CDR2 as YSLEER. CDR3 protein: CASSQILAYRDDLHF. The CDR3 region has the DNA TGCGCCAGCAGCCAAATTCTTGCGTACAGGGACGACCTCCACTTT.

The CDR3 coding sequence is TGTGCCAGCAGCCCTCCGGCAGGACGGGATGGCTACACCTTC. Translated, it gives CASSPPAGRDGYTF. The chain is built from TRBV7-9 and TRBJ1-2; D remains ambiguous. Germline CDR1 and CDR2: SEHNR and FQNEAQ (reference sequence). This CDR3 region has 14 residues. Between the trimmed V and J ends, which lost 5 bases and 6 bases, there was a span of 16 bases.

The chain recombines TRBV19 with TRBJ1-1; D perhaps matches TRBD1 (6 bases). The length of the CDR3 is 15 residues. The germline V gene has CDR1 LNHDA and CDR2 SQIVND (reference sequence). Trimming removed 4 bases from V and 3 bases from J, with 15 bases in between. Here the CDR3 reads CASSRTGGPDTEAFF. CDR3 coding DNA: TGTGCCAGTAGTAGGACGGGGGGGCCTGACACTGAAGCTTTCTTT.

This clone showed up just once. This rearrangement joins TRBV10-3 to TRBJ2-1; D is unclear. This CDR3 is built from 11 residues. Trimming took off 2 bases at V and 9 bases at J, with 5 bases between the two ends. CDR1 is ENHRY, CDR2 SYGVKD, per germline. CDR3 sequence reads: CAISEPGEQFF. In nucleotides, the CDR3 is TGTGCCATCAGTGAGCCTGGTGAGCAGTTCTTC.

The V gene is TRBV4-3, the J gene TRBJ1-6; D remains unclear. This CDR3 is built from 13 residues. The germline gives CDR1 LGHNA, CDR2 YSLEER. Trimming took 0 bases from V and 8 from J, leaving 5 bases between them. CDR3 DNA sequence: TGCGCCAGCAGCCAAGATCCGGATTCACCCCTCCACTTT. It encodes CASSQDPDSPLHF.